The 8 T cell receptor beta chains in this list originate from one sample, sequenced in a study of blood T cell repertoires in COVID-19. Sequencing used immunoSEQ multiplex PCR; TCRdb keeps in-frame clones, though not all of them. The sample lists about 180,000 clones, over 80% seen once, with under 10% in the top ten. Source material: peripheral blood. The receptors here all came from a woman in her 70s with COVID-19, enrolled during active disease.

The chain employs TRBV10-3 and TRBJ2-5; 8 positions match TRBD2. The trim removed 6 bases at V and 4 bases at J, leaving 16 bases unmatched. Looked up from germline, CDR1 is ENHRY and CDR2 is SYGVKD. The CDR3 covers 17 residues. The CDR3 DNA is TGTGCCATCAGCGACCCCCGCGGAGCGGGAGTAGGAGAGACCCAGTACTTC. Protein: CAISDPRGAGVGETQYF.

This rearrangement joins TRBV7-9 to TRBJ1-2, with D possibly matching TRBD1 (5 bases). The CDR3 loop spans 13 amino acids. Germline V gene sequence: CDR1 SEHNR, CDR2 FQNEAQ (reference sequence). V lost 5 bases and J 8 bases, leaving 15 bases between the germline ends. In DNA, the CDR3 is TGTGCCAGCAGCCAAGGGACTCGTCCAGGCTACACCTTC. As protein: CASSQGTRPGYTF.

CDR3 amino acids: CASSPRTGNMGTEAFF. CDR3 bases: TGTGCCAGCAGCCCCAGGACAGGGAATATGGGTACTGAAGCTTTCTTT. The rearrangement uses TRBV11-2 and TRBJ1-1, with 8 bases that match TRBD1. The V segment lost 5 bases and the J segment 5 bases; nucleotides outside the gene matches: 13. The CDR3 runs to 16 residues. Germline V CDR1 and CDR2: SGHAT, FQNNGV.

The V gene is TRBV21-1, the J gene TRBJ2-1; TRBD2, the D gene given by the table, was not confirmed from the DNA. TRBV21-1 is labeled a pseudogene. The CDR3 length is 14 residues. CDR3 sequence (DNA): TGTGCCAGCAGCAGGAGCGGGAGTGGTAATGAGCAGTTCTTC. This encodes CASSRSGSGNEQFF.

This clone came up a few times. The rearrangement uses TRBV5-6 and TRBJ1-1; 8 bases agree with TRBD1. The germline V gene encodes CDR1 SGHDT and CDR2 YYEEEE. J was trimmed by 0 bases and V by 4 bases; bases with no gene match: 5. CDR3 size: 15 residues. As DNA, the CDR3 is TGTGCCAGCAGCCTGGGACAGGTCATGAACACTGAAGCTTTCTTT. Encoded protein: CASSLGQVMNTEAFF.

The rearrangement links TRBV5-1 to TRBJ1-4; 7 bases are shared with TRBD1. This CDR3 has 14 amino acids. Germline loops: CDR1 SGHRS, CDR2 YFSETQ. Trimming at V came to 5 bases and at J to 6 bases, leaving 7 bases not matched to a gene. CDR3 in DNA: TGCGCCAGCAGGAGGGGGCGCGATGATGAAAAACTGTTTTTT. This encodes CASRRGRDDEKLFF.

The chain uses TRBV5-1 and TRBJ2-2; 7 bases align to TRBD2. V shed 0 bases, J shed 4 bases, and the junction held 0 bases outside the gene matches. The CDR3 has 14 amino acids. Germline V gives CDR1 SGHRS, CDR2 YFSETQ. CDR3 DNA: TGCGCCAGCAGCTTGGCGGGGGGCACCGGGGAGCTGTTTTTT. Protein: CASSLAGGTGELFF.

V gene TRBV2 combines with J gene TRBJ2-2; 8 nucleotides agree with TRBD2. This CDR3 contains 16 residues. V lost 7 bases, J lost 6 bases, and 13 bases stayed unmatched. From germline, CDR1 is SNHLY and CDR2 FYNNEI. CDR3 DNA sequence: TGTGCCAGCAAGAAAAGCGGGACTAGTGTTCCCGGGGAGCTGTTTTTT. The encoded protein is CASKKSGTSVPGELFF. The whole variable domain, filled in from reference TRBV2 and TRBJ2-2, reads EPEVTQTPSHQVTQMGQEVILRCVPISNHLYFYWYRQILGQKVEFLVSFYNNEISEKSEIFDDQFSVERPDGSNFTLKIRSTKLEDSAMYFCASKKSGTSVPGELFFGEGSRLTVL.